Listed below are T cell receptor beta chains from one sample, sequenced in a study of technical replicates of blood from a handful of donors. Measured with immunoSEQ multiplex PCR; TCRdb has only the in-frame clones, and not every one. The data contain about 78,000 clones, 85% to 95% of them singletons. The sequencing sample was made of T cells isolated from PBMCs. Receptors were obtained from a human donor in good health. Both conserved end residues are part of each CDR3. A D gene is named only where the DNA matches it firmly. Size is stated for part of the rows, as once, few or many counts, or as a class when the clone is expanded.

clone_size	v_call	d_call	j_call	cdr3_nt	cdr3_aa
.	TRBV21-1	.	TRBJ2-7	TGTGCCAGCAGCACAAGCGACGAGCAGTACTTC	CASSTSDEQYF
.	TRBV14	.	TRBJ2-7	TGTGCCAGCAGCCAAGATCTTACCTACGAGCAGTACTTC	CASSQDLTYEQYF
.	TRBV11-3	.	TRBJ2-3	TGTGCCAGCAGCTTAGGGGGACTGAACACAGATACGCAGTATTTT	CASSLGGLNTDTQYF
.	TRBV19	.	TRBJ1-3	TGTGCCAGTAGTTTGGGCCTCTCTGGAAACACCATATATTTT	CASSLGLSGNTIYF
.	TRBV5-1	.	TRBJ2-1	TGCGCCAGCAGCTTGGTAGGGGCGGTTGAGCAGTTCTTC	CASSLVGAVEQFF
.	TRBV5-1	.	TRBJ2-3	TGCGCCAGCAGCTTCAGCGGCACAGATACGCAGTATTTT	CASSFSGTDTQYF
.	TRBV7-9	TRBD2	TRBJ2-1	TGTGCCAGCAGCGCCATCCCCAGCGGGACCTACAATGAGCAGTTCTTC	CASSAIPSGTYNEQFF
.	TRBV29-1	TRBD2	TRBJ2-3	TGCAGCGTGGGGACTAGCGGGGGGTATGATACGCAGTATTTT	CSVGTSGGYDTQYF
.	TRBV7-2	.	TRBJ1-2	TGTGCCAGCAGCTTAGCCTCGGTGGGCAGCTCCTACTATGGCTACACCTTC	CASSLASVGSSYYGYTF
.	TRBV28	TRBD2	TRBJ2-7	TGTGCCAGTCGACTAGCGGGAGTCTCCTACGAGCAGTACTTC	CASRLAGVSYEQYF
.	TRBV6-1	TRBD1	TRBJ2-7	TGTGCCAGCAGACTACAGGGGGCGGTAAACGAGCAGTACTTC	CASRLQGAVNEQYF
few	TRBV6-5	.	TRBJ1-1	TGTGCCAGCAGTTACCGGCTCACACGAACGGGCACTGAAGCTTTCTTT	CASSYRLTRTGTEAFF
.	TRBV5-1	.	TRBJ1-1	TGCGCCAGCAGCTTAACCTCAGGGGTGAACACTGAAGCTTTCTTT	CASSLTSGVNTEAFF
.	TRBV11-3	.	TRBJ2-7	TGTGCCAGCAGCGGCCCCTCGGGAGAGCAGTACTTC	CASSGPSGEQYF
.	TRBV7-9	.	TRBJ2-3	TGTGCCAGCAGCTTGTATCAGGCAGCAGATACGCAGTATTTT	CASSLYQAADTQYF
.	TRBV2	.	TRBJ2-7	TGTGCCAGCAGTGAATTCTCGGGAATAGGATCCTACGAGCAGTACTTC	CASSEFSGIGSYEQYF
.	TRBV18	.	TRBJ1-4	TGTGCCAGCTCACCTGCAGGCGCAACTAATGAAAAACTGTTTTTT	CASSPAGATNEKLFF
.	TRBV2	.	TRBJ2-1	TGTGCCAGCAGCCAGCATCTACAGGGAACCTCCTACAATGAGCAGTTCTTC	CASSQHLQGTSYNEQFF
.	TRBV15	TRBD2	TRBJ2-7	TGTGCCACCAGCAAGACTAGCGGGAGTGACTACGAGCAGTACTTC	CATSKTSGSDYEQYF
.	TRBV30	.	TRBJ1-1	TGTGCCTGGAGTGTGGGAGGGAACACTGAAGCTTTCTTT	CAWSVGGNTEAFF
.	TRBV9	TRBD2	TRBJ2-1	TGTGCCAGCAGCGTAGAAGCGGGGCCCCTCAATGAGCAGTTCTTC	CASSVEAGPLNEQFF
.	TRBV7-9	.	TRBJ2-7	TGTGCCAGCAGCTCCCCTCTTGGGAATGGGGGGGCATACGAGCAGTACTTC	CASSSPLGNGGAYEQYF
.	TRBV4-2	.	TRBJ2-3	TGTGCCAGCAGCCCCCGGGTGGCAGATACGCAGTATTTT	CASSPRVADTQYF
few	TRBV7-9	TRBD1	TRBJ1-2	TGTGCCAGCAGCTTAGCCACGACAGGGGGGAGCTATGGCTACACCTTC	CASSLATTGGSYGYTF
.	TRBV4-2	.	TRBJ1-1	TGTGCCAGCAGCCAATACTTAAACACTGAAGCTTTCTTT	CASSQYLNTEAFF
few	TRBV30	.	TRBJ1-1	TGTGCCGGAGGACGGCTGAACACTGAAGCTTTCTTT	CAGGRLNTEAFF
.	TRBV6-8	TRBD2	TRBJ2-4	TGTGCCAGCTTCAACCCTGAGGGGACTAGCCAAAACATTCAGTACTTC	CASFNPEGTSQNIQYF
.	TRBV6-4	TRBD1	TRBJ1-2	TGTGCCAGCAGCCGGACGGAGACAGGGATCCAGATGGGCTACACCTTC	CASSRTETGIQMGYTF
.	TRBV11-2	TRBD1	TRBJ2-7	TGTGCCAGCAGCCCACATCAGGGGGCTCTCGTCGCCTACGAGCAGTACTTC	CASSPHQGALVAYEQYF
.	TRBV2	.	TRBJ2-5	TGTGCCAGCACCCCACAAGAGACCCAGTACTTC	CASTPQETQYF
.	TRBV18	.	TRBJ2-7	TGTGCCAGCTCACCAGAGAGAAGCTCCTACGAGCAGTACTTC	CASSPERSSYEQYF
.	TRBV5-1	.	TRBJ2-7	TGCGCCAGCAGCTGGGGACAAGTCTACGAGCAGTACTTC	CASSWGQVYEQYF
.	TRBV28	TRBD1	TRBJ1-2	TGTGCCAGCAGTCTCACTGACAGGGTCTATGGCTACACCTTC	CASSLTDRVYGYTF
.	TRBV9	TRBD1	TRBJ2-1	TGTGCCAGCAGCACACAGGGGAACAATGAGCAGTTCTTC	CASSTQGNNEQFF
.	TRBV27	.	TRBJ2-7	TGTGCCAGCAGTCTAACAGTCTCCTACGAGCAGTACTTC	CASSLTVSYEQYF
.	TRBV5-4	TRBD1	TRBJ2-3	TGTGCCAGCAGCTCTGACAGGGGGCCTAGTTGGGATACGCAGTATTTT	CASSSDRGPSWDTQYF
.	TRBV5-1	.	TRBJ2-7	TGCGCCAGCGGGAGCGGGCCGCTGGATTACGAGCAGTACTTC	CASGSGPLDYEQYF
.	TRBV29-1	.	TRBJ2-3	TGCAGCGTCTTAAGAACTAGGAACACAGATACGCAGTATTTT	CSVLRTRNTDTQYF
.	TRBV28	TRBD2	TRBJ2-7	TGTGCCAGCAGTTTCCAACAGGGTAGCGGGATTTTCGAGCAGTACTTC	CASSFQQGSGIFEQYF
.	TRBV7-9	.	TRBJ1-1	TGTGCCAGCAGCTTAGCTTGGACTGAGAAGATGAACACTGAAGCTTTCTTT	CASSLAWTEKMNTEAFF
.	TRBV18	.	TRBJ1-3	TGTGCCAGCTCACCATACGGACACCACGGACGGAACTCTGGAAACACCATATATTTT	CASSPYGHHGRNSGNTIYF
.	TRBV4-1	.	TRBJ1-1	TGCGCCAGCAGCTCTCAAACTACTTTGAACACTGAAGCTTTCTTT	CASSSQTTLNTEAFF
.	TRBV4-2	.	TRBJ2-2	TGTGCCAGCAGCCAAGGGTCTTCAGCGAACACCGGGGAGCTGTTTTTT	CASSQGSSANTGELFF
.	TRBV27	TRBD2	TRBJ2-7	TGTGCCAGCAGGCCAAAGACTAGCGGGAGAACCTACGAGCAGTACTTC	CASRPKTSGRTYEQYF